Below, 8 T cell receptor beta chains from the same sample are listed, as sequenced in a study of control samples from healthy donors and cancer patients. Here immunoSEQ multiplex PCR was the method, and the copy in TCRdb shows in-frame clones only, minus some. There are 130,000 to 150,000 clones in the sample; about 88% occur only once, and 8.5% to 9.5% lies in the top ten. Sequencing input: blood. The receptors derive from a woman in her thirties in good health.

The J gene is TRBJ2-5, the V gene TRBV5-1; 9 bases map to TRBD2. The CDR3 totals 16 residues. With 4 bases clipped from V and 5 bases from J, the junction kept 12 bases outside the gene matches. Germline CDR1 reads SGHRS; CDR2 reads YFSETQ. The CDR3 here is CASSLGRAGGSETQYF. The CDR3 DNA follows: TGCGCCAGCAGCCTAGGTAGGGCGGGAGGGTCGGAGACCCAGTACTTC.

The chain has TRBV7-2 and TRBJ2-7; D might be TRBD2 (6 bases). Germline lookup yields CDR1 SGHTA and CDR2 FQGNSA. V was trimmed by 4 bases and J by 2 bases, leaving 15 bases between them. The CDR3 covers 15 residues. CDR3 region: CASSSQGSGAYEQYF. CDR3 nucleotides: TGTGCCAGCAGCTCTCAGGGTTCGGGGGCCTACGAGCAGTACTTC.

This chain connects TRBV5-5 to TRBJ2-7; 7 bases are shared with TRBD2. This CDR3 has 15 amino acids. V was pared by 4 bases and J by 2 bases, with 9 bases of the junction left unmatched. The germline CDR1 and CDR2 sequences are SGHKS and YYEKEE (reference sequence). As DNA, the CDR3 is TGTGCCAGCAGCCCCGACCCCGGGGGGACCTACGAGCAGTACTTC. It codes for CASSPDPGGTYEQYF. Based on the CDR3 plus reference TRBV5-5 and TRBJ2-7, the full variable domain is DAGVTQSPTHLIKTRGQQVTLRCSPISGHKSVSWYQQVLGQGPQFIFQYYEKEERGRGNFPDRFSARQFPNYSSELNVNALLLGDSALYLCASSPDPGGTYEQYFGPGTRLTVT.

The genes are TRBV7-3 and TRBJ2-1, with TRBD2 identical over 10 bases. The CDR3 contains 14 residues. Germline assignment: CDR1 SGHTA and CDR2 FQGTGA. J was trimmed by 9 bases and V by 7 bases; bases with no gene match: 9. CDR3 region: CASKASGSSGEQFF. CDR3 coding DNA: TGTGCCAGCAAGGCTAGCGGGAGCAGTGGTGAGCAGTTCTTC.

In this sample, this clone turned up once. The chain joins TRBV7-8 to TRBJ2-1, with D perhaps matching TRBD2 (5 bases). Germline CDR1 is SGHVS and CDR2 is FQNEAQ. The CDR3 runs 18 residues. Trimming left V 2 bases short and J 4 bases short, with 21 bases between. In DNA, the CDR3 is TGTGCCAGCAGCTTACCCCCACGGGAAGGGCTAAGGTACAATGAGCAGTTCTTC. This sequence encodes CASSLPPREGLRYNEQFF.

In this sample, this clone turned up a few times. The J gene is TRBJ1-2, the V gene TRBV5-5; TRBD1 is a possible D gene (6 bases). Germline CDR1 and CDR2: SGHKS and YYEKEE (reference sequence). The V gene lost 3 bases and the J gene lost 8 bases, with 11 bases spanning the gap. This CDR3 is 12 amino acids long. The CDR3 nucleotides are TGTGCCAGCAGCTCCAGGGGTGGAGGCTACACCTTC. Protein: CASSSRGGGYTF.

This chain uses TRBV28 with TRBJ1-5, with D perhaps matching TRBD1 (5 bases). V was clipped by 7 bases and J by 6 bases, with 22 bases between them. Germline V gene sequence: CDR1 MDHEN, CDR2 SYDVKM. There are 16 residues in the CDR3. The CDR3 region is CASILQRGFRGQPQHF. CDR3 DNA: TGTGCCAGCATCCTACAGAGGGGATTTCGAGGTCAGCCCCAGCATTTT.

V and J are TRBV27 and TRBJ1-2; unclear D gene. The germline CDR1 and CDR2 sequences are MNHEY and SMNVEV (reference sequence). The V end was cut by 6 bases, the J end by 0 bases, with 11 bases between. This CDR3 contains 14 residues. CDR3 bases: TGTGCCAGCAGAAGTTTCGGAGCTAACTATGGCTACACCTTC. Its protein is CASRSFGANYGYTF.